The 29 T cell receptor beta chains reported below all come from one sample, sequenced in a study of T cells in Graves' hyperthyroidism and ophthalmopathy. RNA transcripts yielded amplified TCR beta CDR3 regions. Initially, a first-round RT-PCR of the TCR CDR3 employed the HTBI primer set. MiXCR, applied by TCRdb to the multiplex PCR reads, yields one record per CDR3 protein. The sample has around 520,000 distinct CDR3 sequences; 13% to 15% are singletons. The sample was blood. The receptors here all came from a woman under 30 with Graves' hyperthyroidism.

In this sample, this clonotype turned up many times. V and J are TRBV12-3 or TRBV12-4 and TRBJ1-1; TRBD1 aligns across 7 bases. CDR3 length: 11 amino acids. With V trimmed by 5 bases and J by 11 bases, 5 bases remained unmatched. The CDR3, as DNA: TGTGCCAGCAGTCCCGGGACAGCCGCTTTCTTT. This translates into CASSPGTAAFF.

This clonotype has ten or more counts. The chain couples TRBV30 to TRBJ2-7, with D perhaps TRBD1 (5 bases). The CDR3 runs 13 residues. Trimming removed 2 bases from V and 3 bases from J, with 11 bases in between. CDR1 GTSNPN and CDR2 SVGIG come from the germline V gene (reference sequence). The CDR3 loop is CAWSRGGVYEQYF. CDR3 coding DNA: TGTGCCTGGAGTAGGGGTGGGGTCTACGAGCAGTACTTC.

This chain uses TRBV12-3 or TRBV12-4 with TRBJ2-1; no reliable D call. V was trimmed by 7 bases and J by 5 bases, leaving 9 bases between them. This CDR3 spans 12 amino acids. The CDR3 region has the DNA TGTGCCAGCACCGCCCTCGACAATGAGCAGTTCTTC. This codes for CASTALDNEQFF.

This clonotype occurred many times. This chain connects TRBV18 to TRBJ2-7, with 7 positions matching TRBD1. Germline V gene sequence: CDR1 KGHSH, CDR2 LQKENI. The CDR3 covers 16 residues. Unmatched junction bases numbered 11, after V lost 3 bases and J lost 3 bases. The CDR3 loop reads CASSPGAGGQGYEQYF. The CDR3 DNA reads as TGTGCCAGCTCACCTGGGGCAGGGGGTCAGGGCTACGAGCAGTACTTC.

The rearrangement joins TRBV30 to TRBJ1-3; TRBD1 might be the D (6 bases). The ends were cut back, 4 bases at V and 3 bases at J, with 13 bases in the middle. This CDR3 is built from 14 residues. In germline, CDR1 is GTSNPN, CDR2 SVGIG (reference sequence). DNA of the CDR3: TGTGCCTGGACAGGCCAGGGGATTGGAAACACCATATATTTT. The encoded protein is CAWTGQGIGNTIYF.

This clonotype appeared many times. The chain is built from TRBV12-3 or TRBV12-4 and TRBJ2-3; TRBD1 is a possible D gene (5 bases). Trimming stripped 10 bases from V and 6 bases from J, with 11 bases between. This CDR3 region has 11 residues. The CDR3 loop reads CATLYRDTQYF. The CDR3 coding sequence is TGTGCCACCCTTTACAGGGATACGCAGTATTTT.

At least ten counts were recorded for this clonotype. The V call is TRBV7-8, the J call TRBJ2-1, with D tentatively TRBD1 (6 bases). CDR1 is SGHVS, CDR2 FQNEAQ, per germline. CDR3 length: 15 residues. V lost 5 bases to trimming and J lost 6 bases, with 17 bases between them. CDR3 residues: CASSRGWGRVNEQFF. The CDR3 DNA follows: TGTGCCAGCAGCCGAGGATGGGGGCGGGTCAATGAGCAGTTCTTC.

This clonotype showed up many times. CDR3 protein: CASTRGLRYNEQFF. The CDR3 nucleotides are TGTGCCAGTACCCGGGGTCTCCGCTACAATGAGCAGTTCTTC. The V and J genes are TRBV7-8 and TRBJ2-1, with D perhaps matching TRBD2 (5 bases). Trimming left V 9 bases short and J 3 bases short, with 15 bases between. This CDR3 region has 14 residues. The V gene's germline CDR1 is SGHVS and CDR2 FQNEAQ.

This clonotype was observed many times. The V call is TRBV5-1, the J call TRBJ1-4, with D unresolved. Germline V gene lookup returns CDR1 SGHRS and CDR2 YFSETQ. V shed 5 bases and J shed 2 bases, with 10 bases lying between them. The CDR3 runs 14 residues. CDR3 loop: CASSLSTTNEKLFF. Written as DNA, the CDR3 is TGCGCCAGCAGTCTTTCAACGACTAATGAAAAACTGTTTTTT.

This clonotype was seen a few times. This CDR3 is CASSLVSTLRGEQFF. The DNA for the CDR3 is TGCGCCAGCAGCTTGGTGAGTACCCTCAGAGGAGAGCAGTTCTTC. The chain combines TRBV5-1 with TRBJ2-1; unclear D gene. Germline-derived CDR1 and CDR2 are SGHRS and YFSETQ. V lost 0 bases, J lost 10 bases, and 17 bases lay in between. This CDR3 comprises 15 residues.

About this clonotype: Since a much larger clone is just one base distant, this may be a read error. The V call is TRBV19, the J call TRBJ2-1; perhaps TRBD2 as D (6 bases). Germline CDR1 reads LNHDA; CDR2 reads SQIVND (reference sequence). V lost 8 bases and J lost 7, with 21 bases in between. The CDR3 consists of 15 residues. The CDR3 region has the DNA TGTGCCAGTTCCAGACTAGTGGGAAGTCAGAATGAGCAGTTCTTC. Translating it yields CASSRLVGSQNEQFF.

V is TRBV18 and J is TRBJ1-2; D is uncertain. Germline loops: CDR1 KGHSH, CDR2 LQKENI. V shed 2 bases and J shed 7 bases, with 11 bases lying between them. The CDR3 consists of 13 residues. CDR3: CASSPGQLAGYTF. CDR3 nucleotide sequence: TGTGCCAGCTCACCAGGGCAGTTGGCTGGCTACACCTTC.

This clonotype was found many times. V and J are TRBV10-3 and TRBJ2-1; 7 nucleotides line up with TRBD1. Germline values: CDR1 ENHRY, CDR2 SYGVKD. V gave up 10 bases and J gave up 8 bases; unmatched junction bases: 14. The CDR3 length is 14 residues. CDR3 coding DNA: TGTGCCACGAACAGGGGTACTGAATTCGATGAGCAGTTCTTC. This gives the protein CATNRGTEFDEQFF.

This clonotype was seen repeatedly, ten times or more. This chain joins TRBV2 and TRBJ2-2; TRBD2 matches 13 bases. The germline V gene has CDR1 SNHLY and CDR2 FYNNEI. The CDR3 is 19 amino acids. Trimming cost V 0 bases and J 3 bases; bases outside gene matches: 7. CDR3 DNA: TGTGCCAGCAGTGAAGCGCGAACTAGCGGGAGGGTTGACACCGGGGAGCTGTTTTTT. As protein: CASSEARTSGRVDTGELFF.

This chain joins TRBV7-2 and TRBJ1-3; 7 bases align to TRBD1. Germline V gives CDR1 SGHTA, CDR2 FQGNSA. The J segment lost 3 bases and the V segment lost 1 base, leaving 12 bases of the junction unmatched. The CDR3 is 18 residues long. The CDR3 reads CASSLEYLDRAYGNTIYF. In nucleotides, the CDR3 is TGTGCCAGCAGCTTAGAGTATTTAGACAGGGCATATGGAAACACCATATATTTT.

The table lists this clonotype with many counts. This CDR3 is CASSLSGEGGYTF. The CDR3 coding sequence is TGTGCCAGCAGCTTATCAGGGGAGGGAGGCTACACCTTC. The genes are TRBV13 and TRBJ1-2; perhaps TRBD1 as D (6 bases). V lost 2 bases and J lost 8, with 12 bases in between. The CDR3 has 13 residues. CDR1 and CDR2 (germline): PRHDT, FYEKMQ (reference sequence).

This clonotype was seen ten or more times. CDR3 DNA sequence: TGTGCCAGTCGACTAGCGGGAGACACCGGGGAGCTGTTTTTT. Translated, it gives CASRLAGDTGELFF. V and J are TRBV12-3 or TRBV12-4 and TRBJ2-2; 12 bases fit TRBD2. The CDR3 sequence is 14 residues long. The V segment lost 9 bases and the J segment 3 bases; nucleotides outside the gene matches: 2.

There are many counts of this clonotype. V and J are TRBV12-3 or TRBV12-4 and TRBJ1-2; a weak D match, TRBD1 (5 bases). The CDR3 sequence is 15 residues long. The V and J ends lost 6 bases and 0 bases respectively, with 14 bases between them. DNA for the CDR3: TGTGCCAGCAGCCCGCGGGGGGGAGCTAACTATGGCTACACCTTC. It encodes CASSPRGGANYGYTF.

This clonotype came up many times. This rearrangement joins TRBV6-1 to TRBJ2-7; D assignment may be TRBD1 or TRBD2 (6 bases each). V was clipped by 7 bases and J by 5 bases, with 15 bases between them. CDR1 is MNHNS and CDR2 is SASEGT in the germline V gene. CDR3 size: 13 residues. The CDR3 spells CASTVWGANEQYF. CDR3 in DNA: TGTGCCAGCACCGTTTGGGGGGCTAACGAGCAGTACTTC.

This clonotype showed up many times. The chain joins TRBV11-3 to TRBJ2-3; D ambiguous. V was clipped by 4 bases and J by 4 bases, with 6 bases between them. Germline V gene sequence: CDR1 SGHNT, CDR2 YENEEA. This CDR3 has 12 residues. The CDR3 DNA sequence: TGTGCCAGCAGCTCCGGATCAGATACGCAGTATTTT. Protein sequence: CASSSGSDTQYF.

V is TRBV6-6 and J is TRBJ2-5; a possible D gene is TRBD2 (6 bases). This CDR3 has 15 residues. The V end was cut by 2 bases, the J end by 4 bases, with 14 bases between. Per the germline V gene, CDR1 is MNHNY and CDR2 is SVGAGI (reference sequence). As DNA, the CDR3 is TGTGCCAGCAGTTACAGGCCGGGAGAGGGAGAGACCCAGTACTTC. It codes for CASSYRPGEGETQYF.

This clonotype was picked up many times. The V and J genes are TRBV2 and TRBJ2-7, with a possible D match to TRBD1 (8 bases). The CDR3 spans 13 residues. Germline loops: CDR1 SNHLY, CDR2 FYNNEI. The V end was cut by 10 bases, the J end by 0 bases, with 13 bases between. As DNA, the CDR3 is TGTGCCAACAGGGGGGGCAGCTCCTACGAGCAGTACTTC. Amino acids: CANRGGSSYEQYF.

The gene calls are TRBV20-1 and TRBJ2-7; D remains ambiguous. This CDR3 spans 13 amino acids. V shed 3 bases and J shed 4 bases, with 13 bases lying between them. The germline gives CDR1 DFQATT, CDR2 SNEGSKA (reference sequence). The CDR3 DNA is TGCAGTGCTAGCGGCTCATCTCGGTACGAGCAGTACGTC. Protein product: CSASGSSRYEQYV.

The V and J genes are TRBV4-2 and TRBJ2-2; 9 bases agree with TRBD1. The germline V gene has CDR1 LGHNA and CDR2 YNFKEQ. The CDR3 sequence is 15 residues long. The trim removed 4 bases at V and 7 bases at J, leaving 7 bases unmatched. The DNA of the CDR3 is TGTGCCAGCAGCCCCCGGGACAGGGTCGGCGGGGAGCTGTTTTTT. Protein product: CASSPRDRVGGELFF.

This chain joins TRBV4-2 and TRBJ1-5; 7 bases fit TRBD1. Unmatched junction bases numbered 6, after V lost 0 bases and J lost 1 base. CDR3 length: 17 residues. In germline, CDR1 is LGHNA, CDR2 YNFKEQ. The CDR3 reads CASSQEVTGSSNQPQHF. The CDR3 nucleotides are TGTGCCAGCAGCCAAGAGGTGACAGGGTCGAGCAATCAGCCCCAGCATTTT.

There are a few counts of this clonotype. The chain employs TRBV5-1 and TRBJ2-1, with TRBD2 matching 13 bases. The CDR3 has 15 amino acids. Germline lookup yields CDR1 SGHRS and CDR2 YFSETQ. Unmatched junction bases numbered 3, after V lost 3 bases and J lost 6 bases. The CDR3 nucleotides are TGCGCCAGCAGCTCGGGACTAGCGGGAAGCAATGAGCAGTTCTTC. This encodes CASSSGLAGSNEQFF.

In this sample, this clonotype turned up many times. This chain joins TRBV12-3 or TRBV12-4 and TRBJ1-2; D uncertain. The germline V and J ends were trimmed by 6 bases and 0 bases, with 11 bases remaining between them. The CDR3 runs 14 residues. DNA for the CDR3: TGTGCCAGCAGCCAGACCGAGACTAACTATGGCTACACCTTC. Translating gives CASSQTETNYGYTF.

This clonotype has a count of ten or more. DNA for the CDR3: TGTGCCAGCAGTCAACTAACAGGGATGAACACTGAAGCTTTCTTT. Its translation is CASSQLTGMNTEAFF. The chain carries TRBV12-3 or TRBV12-4 and TRBJ1-1; tentative D call: TRBD1 (6 bases). The CDR3 sequence is 15 residues long. The germline V and J ends were trimmed by 5 bases and 0 bases, with 13 bases remaining between them.

The gene calls are TRBV4-1 and TRBJ1-3; D remains ambiguous. The ends were cut back, 0 bases at V and 2 bases at J, with 11 bases in the middle. This CDR3 has 16 residues. The germline gives CDR1 MGHRA, CDR2 YSYEKL. The chain's CDR3 is CASSQDPGGPGNTIYF. The DNA of the CDR3 is TGCGCCAGCAGCCAAGATCCGGGAGGCCCTGGAAACACCATATATTTT.